This entry concerns a single TCR beta chain. At the DNA level, this CDR3 is encoded by other sequences in the same sample as well. Data came from immunoSEQ multiplex PCR; TCRdb stores just in-frame clones and leaves some out. The sample yields 200,000 to 250,000 clones, 60% to 70% seen once. The data were obtained in a study of shared clonotypes between healthy human individuals. This CDR3 is 12 amino acids long. Per germline, CDR1 SGHTA and CDR2 FQGNSA. V was cut by 1 base and J by 5 bases, with 5 bases left in between. The genes are TRBV7-2 and TRBJ2-5; no firm D call. The sample was memory CD4+ T cells sorted from blood. Subset given: CD45RA-negative fraction. The clonotype was recovered from a man in his thirties or forties in good health. The CDR3 is CASSLVRETQYF. CDR3 bases: TGTGCCAGCAGCTTAGTGAGGGAGACCCAGTACTTC. Together with reference TRBV7-2 and TRBJ2-5, the CDR3 gives the full variable domain: GAGVSQSPSNKVTEKGKDVELRCDPISGHTALYWYRQSLGQGLEFLIYFQGNSAPDKSGLPSDRFSAERTGGSVSTLTIQRTQQEDSAVYLCASSLVRETQYFGPGTRLLVL.